This entry features one TCR beta chain sequence. Its target is not known. The library was made from cDNA and included unique molecular identifiers. TCRdb recomputed calls from the PCR reads with MiXCR, one row per CDR3 protein. The sample consists of 750,000 to 900,000 distinct CDR3 sequences, more than 45% of them appearing once. These data originate in a study of post-analysis software for immune sequencing data. Study results and caveats: Patients carried five TRBV segments more frequently than controls did, and TRBV5-6, TRBV5-1 and TRBV20-1 were among them. When compared against controls, multiple sclerosis patients showed significantly lower normalized Chao1 diversity.

J gave up 4 bases and V 5 bases, and 6 bases lay outside the gene matches. The CDR3 runs to 16 residues. The germline V gene has CDR1 SGHNT and CDR2 YENEEA. The TCR comes from a girl aged 10 to 17 with multiple sclerosis. This sequence joins TRBV11-3 and TRBJ2-5; 14 nucleotides align to TRBD2. The specimen sequenced was blood. CDR3 in amino acids: CASSPGLAGVPETQYF. The CDR3 region has the DNA TGTGCCAGCAGCCCGGGACTAGCGGGAGTCCCAGAGACCCAGTACTTC.